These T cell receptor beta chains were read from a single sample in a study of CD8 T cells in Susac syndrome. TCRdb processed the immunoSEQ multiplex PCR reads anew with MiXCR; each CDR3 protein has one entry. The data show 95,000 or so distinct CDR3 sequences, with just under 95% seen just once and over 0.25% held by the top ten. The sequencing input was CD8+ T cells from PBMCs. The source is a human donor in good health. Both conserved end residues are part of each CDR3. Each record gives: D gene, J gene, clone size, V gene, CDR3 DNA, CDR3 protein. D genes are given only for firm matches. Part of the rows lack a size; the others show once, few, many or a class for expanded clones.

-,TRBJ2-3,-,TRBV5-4,TGTGCCAGCAGCTTGAACAGGGACCCAGATACGCAGTATTTT,CASSLNRDPDTQYF
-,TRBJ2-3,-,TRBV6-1,TGTGCCAGTGCCTGGAGTGAGACCTACACAGATACGCAGTATTTT,CASAWSETYTDTQYF
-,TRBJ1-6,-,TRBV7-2,TGTGCCAGCAGCCTACAGGGATTAAATTCACCCCTCCACTTT,CASSLQGLNSPLHF
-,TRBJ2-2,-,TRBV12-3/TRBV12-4,TGTGCCAGCAGTTTAGTGGGCGGACAGTTCACCGGGGAGCTGTTTTTT,CASSLVGGQFTGELFF
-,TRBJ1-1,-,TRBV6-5,TGTGCCAGCAGTTACGTGGGGGAAAACACTGAAGCTTTCTTT,CASSYVGENTEAFF
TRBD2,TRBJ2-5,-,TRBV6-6,TGTGCCAGCAGTGCTGCTAGCGGGGGGGCGGGGACCCAGTACTTC,CASSAASGGAGTQYF
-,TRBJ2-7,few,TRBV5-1,TGTGCCAGCAGTTTGGGAAACGAGCAGTACTTC,CASSLGNEQYF
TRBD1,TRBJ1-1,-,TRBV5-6,TGTGCCAGCAGCGCGCAGGGGGTCACTGAAGCTTTCTTT,CASSAQGVTEAFF
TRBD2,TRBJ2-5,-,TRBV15,TGTGCCACCAGCAGAGCGGGACTATCGCAAGAGACCCAGTACTTC,CATSRAGLSQETQYF
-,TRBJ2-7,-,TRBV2,TGTGCCAGCAACACCCGGGCCATAGCCGGCGAGCAGTACTTC,CASNTRAIAGEQYF
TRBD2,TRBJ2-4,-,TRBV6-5,TGTGCCAGCAGTTACCCGGGACTAGCGGGGGAAAACATTCAGTACTTC,CASSYPGLAGENIQYF
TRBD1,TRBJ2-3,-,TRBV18,TGTGCCAGCTCACCCTCGGGACAGGGGGCAAATACGCAGTATTTT,CASSPSGQGANTQYF
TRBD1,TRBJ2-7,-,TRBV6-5,TGTGCCAGCACCGGAGGACGGACAGGGGCCGAGCAGTACTTC,CASTGGRTGAEQYF
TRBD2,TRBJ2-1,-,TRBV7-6,TGTGCCAGCAGACATAGCGGGCCCGAGCAGTTCTTC,CASRHSGPEQFF
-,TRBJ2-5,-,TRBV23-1,TGCGCCATAGGAGACAGAGAGACCCAGTACTTC,CAIGDRETQYF
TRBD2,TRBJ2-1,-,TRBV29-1,TGCAGCGTTGGGGAACTAGCGGGGGTTTCCTACAATGAGCAGTTCTTC,CSVGELAGVSYNEQFF
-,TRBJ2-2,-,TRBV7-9,TGTGCCAGCTCCCGTGCCGGGGAGCTGTTTTTT,CASSRAGELFF
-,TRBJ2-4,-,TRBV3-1,TGTGCCAGCAGCCAAGATCTTCTTAAAAACATTCAGTACTTC,CASSQDLLKNIQYF
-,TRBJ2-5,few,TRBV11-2,TGTGCCAGCAGCTTAGAACGAGAGACCCAGTACTTC,CASSLERETQYF
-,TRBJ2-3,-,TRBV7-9,TGTGCCAGCAGGGAAGGCTTGGGGGATACGCAGTATTTT,CASREGLGDTQYF
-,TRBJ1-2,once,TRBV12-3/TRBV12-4,TGTGCCACCGTTAAAGGGACGTATTATGGCTACACCTTC,CATVKGTYYGYTF
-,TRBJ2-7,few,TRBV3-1,TGTGCCAGCAGCCAGTCCTACGAGCAGTACTTC,CASSQSYEQYF
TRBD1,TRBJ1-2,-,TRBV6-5,TGTGCCAGCAGTTGGACAGGGATTGGTGATGGCTACACCTTC,CASSWTGIGDGYTF
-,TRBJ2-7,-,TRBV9,TGTGCCAGCAGCGTAGGTTCCCGGCACTACGAGCAGTACTTC,CASSVGSRHYEQYF
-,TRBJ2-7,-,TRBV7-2,TGTGCCAGCAGCTTGAGTGGTGCCGAGCAGTACTTC,CASSLSGAEQYF
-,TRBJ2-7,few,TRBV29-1,TGCAGCGTCGCCGGAGGTACCTCCTACGAGCAGTACTTC,CSVAGGTSYEQYF
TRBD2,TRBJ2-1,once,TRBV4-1,TGCGCCAGCAGCCAAGGGGGGGGAGAAACCTACAATGAGCAGTTCTTC,CASSQGGGETYNEQFF
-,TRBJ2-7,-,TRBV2,TGTGCCAGCAGGGAGGGGTATGCGGCCGAGCAGTACTTC,CASREGYAAEQYF
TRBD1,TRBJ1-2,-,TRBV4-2,TGTGCCAGCAGCCAAGATACGGGACAGTTTCTTGATGGCTACACCTTC,CASSQDTGQFLDGYTF
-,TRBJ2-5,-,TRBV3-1,TGTGCCAGCAGCCAACGGCAGAAAGAGACCCAGTACTTC,CASSQRQKETQYF
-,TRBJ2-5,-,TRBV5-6,TGTGCCAGCAGCTTCGGTCTGGGACAATCAGCGGAGACCCAGTACTTC,CASSFGLGQSAETQYF
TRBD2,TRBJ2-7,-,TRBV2,TGTGCCAGCAGTGCGACTAGCCCGAACGAGCAGTACTTC,CASSATSPNEQYF
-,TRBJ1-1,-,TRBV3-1,TGTGCCAGCAGCCAAGGATACATAAGGGTCGTAAGAACTGAAGCTTTCTTT,CASSQGYIRVVRTEAFF
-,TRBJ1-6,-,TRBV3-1,TGTGCCAGCAGCCAAGAGGCAGGGCCAGGTTCACCCCTCCACTTT,CASSQEAGPGSPLHF
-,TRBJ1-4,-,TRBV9,TGTGCCAGCAGCCCCGGGGGTGATAATGAAAAACTGTTTTTT,CASSPGGDNEKLFF
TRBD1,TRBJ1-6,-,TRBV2,TGTGCCAGCAGTACCCGACAGGGTTATAATTCACCCCTCCACTTT,CASSTRQGYNSPLHF
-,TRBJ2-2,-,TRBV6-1,TGTGCCAGCACCCCCGCCGGGGAGCTGTTTTTT,CASTPAGELFF
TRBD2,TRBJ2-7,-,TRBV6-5,TGTGCCAGCAGTTACCTGGACGGGGGGGGTGAGCAGTACTTC,CASSYLDGGGEQYF
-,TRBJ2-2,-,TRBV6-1,TGTGCCAGCAGTGAGGCGGGGGCAGGGGGGATTCACACCGGGGAGCTGTTTTTT,CASSEAGAGGIHTGELFF
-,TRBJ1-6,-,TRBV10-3,TGTGCCATCACCGGCGGCGGGAATAATTCACCCCTCCACTTT,CAITGGGNNSPLHF
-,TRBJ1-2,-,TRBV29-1,TGCAGCGCCGTGGGGCCCCTGGGTAACTATGGCTACACCTTC,CSAVGPLGNYGYTF